The entry below gives a single T cell receptor beta chain sequence along with its context. The data were taken from a study of blood T cell repertoires in COVID-19. Repertoires were generated with immunoSEQ multiplex PCR, while TCRdb's copy carries only in-frame clones and drops some. The sample shows about 170,000 clones, about 89% of them seen only once. The V end lost 6 bases, the J end lost 3 bases, and 12 bases lay between the germline ends. CDR3 length: 13 residues. Germline assignment: CDR1 SGHTA and CDR2 FQGNSA. The J gene is TRBJ2-7, the V gene TRBV7-2; D uncertain. The sequencing input was peripheral blood. This clonotype was obtained from a man in his sixties or seventies with acute or convalescent COVID-19. In nucleotides, the CDR3 is TGTGCCAGCAGTCGCTGGGCCTTCTACGAGCAGTACTTC. It codes for CASSRWAFYEQYF.